Listed below are T cell receptor beta chains from one sample, sequenced in a study of blood T cell repertoires in COVID-19. Profiled with immunoSEQ multiplex PCR; TCRdb holds only in-frame clones, not every one. The sample includes about 150,000 clones, around 81% of them seen just once. Sequencing was performed on peripheral blood. The origin of the receptors is a woman between 45 and 60 years old with acute or convalescent COVID-19. CDR3s include the opening cysteine and the closing phenylalanine or tryptophan. D genes are given only for firm matches. Clone size is shown for a subset of rows, as once, few, many or a class of expanded clone.

D gene	J gene	clone size	CDR3 length	V gene	CDR3 DNA	CDR3 protein
.	TRBJ2-7	.	15	TRBV6-2/TRBV6-3	TGTGCCAGCAGTTACGGAGGGATACAGACCTACGAGCAGTACTTC	CASSYGGIQTYEQYF
.	TRBJ1-1	.	11	TRBV20-1	TGCAGTGCTAGAAAGGGGACTGAAGCTTTCTTT	CSARKGTEAFF
.	TRBJ1-1	.	13	TRBV3-1/TRBV3-2	TGTGCCAGCAGCCAGGGAGGGGAGGTGAGGGCTTTCTTT	CASSQGGEVRAFF
.	TRBJ1-1	.	12	TRBV19	TGTGCCAGTAGTATTGGGGCTCGGGAAGCTTTCTTT	CASSIGAREAFF
TRBD1	TRBJ1-6	once	14	TRBV5-6	TGTGCCAGCAGCTTGCTACAGGGGCGATCACCCCTCCACTTT	CASSLLQGRSPLHF
.	TRBJ1-6	.	14	TRBV27	TGTGCCAGCAGAACTAGCAGCGGGGGCTCACCCCTCCACTTT	CASRTSSGGSPLHF
.	TRBJ2-5	.	14	TRBV4-3	TGCGCCAGCATCGAAAGGGGCCAGGTAGAGACCCAGTACTTC	CASIERGQVETQYF
.	TRBJ2-2	.	14	TRBV2	TGTGCCAGCAGCCAGGCCAGGGGGGCCGGGGAGCTGTTTTTT	CASSQARGAGELFF
TRBD1	TRBJ1-1	once	12	TRBV19	TGTGCCAGTAGATTACAGGGGGCAGAAGCTTTCTTT	CASRLQGAEAFF
TRBD1	TRBJ2-1	once	15	TRBV10-3	TGTGCCATCGGAGGTCCGGGACAGGGAAACAATGAGCAGTTCTTC	CAIGGPGQGNNEQFF
.	TRBJ1-6	.	15	TRBV3-1/TRBV3-2	TGTGCCAGCAGCCAAGCGGTCTCCCCCTATTCACCCCTCCACTTT	CASSQAVSPYSPLHF
.	TRBJ2-1	.	14	TRBV28	TGTGCCAGCAGTCAATCACTGGGCCCAAATGAGCAGTTCTTC	CASSQSLGPNEQFF
.	TRBJ2-3	.	14	TRBV6-1	TGTGCCAGCAGTGAGCGGGCCGGGACAGATACGCAGTATTTT	CASSERAGTDTQYF
TRBD1	TRBJ1-6	.	13	TRBV19	TGTGCCACCCAGGGGGCCGTAAATTCACCCCTCCACTTT	CATQGAVNSPLHF
.	TRBJ1-1	.	14	TRBV5-1	TGCGCCAGCAGCGCTGGACAGAGGGACACTGAAGCTTTCTTT	CASSAGQRDTEAFF
TRBD1	TRBJ2-3	.	14	TRBV11-1	TGTGCCAGCAGCAGCACAGACAGGGCAGATACGCAGTATTTT	CASSSTDRADTQYF